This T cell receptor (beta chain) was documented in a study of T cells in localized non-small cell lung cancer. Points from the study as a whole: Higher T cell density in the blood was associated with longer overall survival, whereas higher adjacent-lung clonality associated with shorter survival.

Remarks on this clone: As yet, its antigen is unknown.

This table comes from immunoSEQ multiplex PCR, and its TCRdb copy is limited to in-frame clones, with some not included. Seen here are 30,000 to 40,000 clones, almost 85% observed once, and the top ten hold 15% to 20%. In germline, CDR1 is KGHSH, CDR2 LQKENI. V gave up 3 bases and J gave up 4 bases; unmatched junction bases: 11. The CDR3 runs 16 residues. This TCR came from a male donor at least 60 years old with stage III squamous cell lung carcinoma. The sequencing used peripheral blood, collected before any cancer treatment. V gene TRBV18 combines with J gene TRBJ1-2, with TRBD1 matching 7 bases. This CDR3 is CASSPAGQPSSYGYTF. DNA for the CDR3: TGTGCCAGCTCACCGGCGGGACAGCCTTCTTCCTATGGCTACACCTTC. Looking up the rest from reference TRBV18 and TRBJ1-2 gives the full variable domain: NAGVMQNPRHLVRRRGQEARLRCSPMKGHSHVYWYRQLPEEGLKFMVYLQKENIIDESGMPKERFSAEFPKEGPSILRIQQVVRGDSAAYFCASSPAGQPSSYGYTFGSGTRLTVV.